These 27 T cell receptor beta chains share one sample of origin, sequenced in a study of cytomegalovirus exposure and HLA in healthy donors. The PCR employed 60 Vbeta primers together with 13 Jbeta primers. The protocol was immunoSEQ multiplex PCR, while the TCRdb copy is restricted to in-frame clones and leaves out a portion. The sample carries approximately 190,000 clones, roughly 84% recorded once. The sample taken for sequencing was PBMCs. The receptors were sampled from a boy aged 10-17 years in good health and CMV-seronegative.

This chain joins TRBV6-5 and TRBJ2-7; 10 bases are a match to TRBD2. In germline, CDR1 is MNHEY, CDR2 SVGAGI. Losses at the gene ends were 6 bases for V and 2 bases for J; bases not matched to a gene: 4. CDR3 length: 14 residues. CDR3: CASRPSGGAYEQYF. Written as DNA, the CDR3 is TGTGCCAGCAGGCCTAGCGGGGGAGCCTACGAGCAGTACTTC.

This clone came up a few times. This chain joins TRBV19 and TRBJ2-1; D might be TRBD2 (5 bases). Germline-derived CDR1 and CDR2 are LNHDA and SQIVND (reference sequence). V was clipped by 4 bases and J by 0 bases, with 10 bases between them. The CDR3 extends over 15 amino acids. The chain's CDR3 is CASSTRVSSYNEQFF. As DNA, the CDR3 is TGTGCCAGTAGTACGAGGGTATCCTCCTACAATGAGCAGTTCTTC.

The rearrangement uses TRBV12-5 and TRBJ1-5, with TRBD1 identical over 7 bases. This CDR3 comprises 15 residues. Germline assignment: CDR1 LGHNT and CDR2 FRNRAP. The J segment lost 6 bases and the V segment lost 5 bases, leaving 10 bases of the junction unmatched. CDR3 DNA: TGTGCTAGTGGTCTGACAGGGATCCTCAGTCAGCCCCAGCATTTT. This sequence encodes CASGLTGILSQPQHF. The complete variable domain, with remaining parts taken from reference TRBV12-5 and TRBJ1-5, reads DARVTQTPRHKVTEMGQEVTMRCQPILGHNTVFWYRQTMMQGLELLAYFRNRAPLDDSGMPKDRFSAEMPDATLATLKIQPSEPRDSAVYFCASGLTGILSQPQHFGDGTRLSIL.

The chain is built from TRBV11-2 and TRBJ2-1, with 13 bases lining up with TRBD2. The CDR3 length is 15 residues. The junction had 4 bases not matched to a gene; V was cut back by 8 bases and J by 3 bases. The germline gives CDR1 SGHAT, CDR2 FQNNGV. CDR3 in DNA: TGTGCCAGCCAGGGACTAGCGGGGTACTACAATGAGCAGTTCTTC. Encoded protein: CASQGLAGYYNEQFF.

This clone came up a few times. This chain links TRBV4-2 with TRBJ1-2; TRBD1 is a possible D gene (6 bases). In germline, CDR1 is LGHNA, CDR2 YNFKEQ. Trimming removed 3 bases at V and 2 bases at J, with 13 bases between. The CDR3 is made up of 15 amino acids. CDR3 protein: CASSHRGQGNYGYTF. The CDR3 DNA is TGTGCCAGCAGCCACCGGGGACAAGGGAACTATGGCTACACCTTC.

V gene TRBV6-5 combines with J gene TRBJ2-7; D might be TRBD1 (6 bases). Germline CDR1 and CDR2: MNHEY and SVGAGI. The CDR3 length is 14 residues. With 2 bases removed from V and 2 bases from J, the gap between germline ends came to 10 bases. The CDR3 DNA is TGTGCCAGCAGTTACATAGGGGGAACCTACGAGCAGTACTTC. Its translation is CASSYIGGTYEQYF.

The V call is TRBV20-1, the J call TRBJ2-1; no firm D call. CDR1 DFQATT and CDR2 SNEGSKA come from the germline V gene (reference sequence). V was clipped by 5 bases and J by 5 bases, with 4 bases between them. This CDR3 has 10 residues. The CDR3 region is CSAADNEQFF. The CDR3 nucleotides are TGCAGTGCTGCGGACAATGAGCAGTTCTTC.

This chain uses TRBV5-1 with TRBJ1-2, with 8 nucleotides matching TRBD1. Germline V gene sequence: CDR1 SGHRS, CDR2 YFSETQ. This CDR3 spans 17 amino acids. V lost 4 bases to trimming and J lost 4 bases; unmatched junction nucleotides: 15. CDR3 in DNA: TGCGCCAGCAGCGGAAACTACGCAGGGGGCGCGCCCTATGGCTACACCTTC. Translation gives CASSGNYAGGAPYGYTF.

This clone was recorded once. The chain uses TRBV27 and TRBJ1-2; unclear D gene. The V gene lost 6 bases and the J gene lost 0 bases, with 17 bases spanning the gap. Germline CDR1 is MNHEY and CDR2 is SMNVEV (reference sequence). This CDR3 is 16 amino acids long. CDR3 DNA: TGTGCCAGCAGACCATCCGGGATTTTAGCTAACTATGGCTACACCTTC. Amino acid sequence: CASRPSGILANYGYTF.

The rearrangement links TRBV5-1 to TRBJ2-2; D is ambiguous. V shed 1 base and J shed 3 bases, with 7 bases lying between them. Looked up from germline, CDR1 is SGHRS and CDR2 is YFSETQ. The CDR3 totals 14 residues. The CDR3 coding sequence is TGCGCCAGCAGCTTGCCGGCGGACACCGGGGAGCTGTTTTTT. The encoded protein is CASSLPADTGELFF.

The V gene is TRBV7-9, the J gene TRBJ1-6; D gene uncertain. Looked up from germline, CDR1 is SEHNR and CDR2 is FQNEAQ (reference sequence). This CDR3 has 13 residues. V was pared by 5 bases and J by 14 bases, with 16 bases between. CDR3: CASSPPGDGSLHF. Written as DNA, the CDR3 is TGTGCCAGCAGCCCCCCCGGGGATGGGTCCCTCCACTTT.

In its sample, this clone was seen a few times. The gene calls are TRBV29-1 and TRBJ2-2; D not certain. V was cut by 4 bases and J by 0 bases, with 12 bases left in between. CDR1 and CDR2 (germline): SQVTM, ANQGSEA. This CDR3 contains 15 residues. CDR3 DNA: TGCAGCGTTGGCGGCGGTACTGCGAACACCGGGGAGCTGTTTTTT. It is translated as CSVGGGTANTGELFF.

This chain connects TRBV30 to TRBJ2-7, with 12 bases fitting TRBD1. Germline V CDR1 and CDR2: GTSNPN, SVGIG (reference sequence). V trimming: 1 base; J trimming: 3 bases; junction bases outside the gene matches: 13. The CDR3 runs 18 residues. CDR3: CAWSGPGQGARTYYEQYF. The CDR3 nucleotides read TGTGCCTGGAGTGGACCGGGACAGGGGGCTCGGACTTACTACGAGCAGTACTTC.

The chain uses TRBV7-9 and TRBJ1-3; unclear D gene. The CDR3 runs 14 residues. Germline V gene lookup returns CDR1 SEHNR and CDR2 FQNEAQ (reference sequence). Trimming cost V 5 bases and J 4 bases, with 12 bases left between them. The CDR3, as DNA: TGTGCCAGCAGCCCGGACTTTTCGGGAAACACCATATATTTT. It codes for CASSPDFSGNTIYF. Full variable domain (remainder filled in from reference TRBV7-9 and TRBJ1-3): DTGVSQNPRHKITKRGQNVTFRCDPISEHNRLYWYRQTLGQGPEFLTYFQNEAQLEKSRLLSDRFSAERPKGSFSTLEIQRTEQGDSAMYLCASSPDFSGNTIYFGEGSWLTVV.

The chain links TRBV12-5 to TRBJ2-7, with 8 bases that match TRBD1. CDR1 LGHNT and CDR2 FRNRAP come from the germline V gene. The CDR3 has 15 residues. V lost 1 base to trimming and J lost 4 bases; unmatched junction nucleotides: 6. The CDR3 region is CASGLGWTGIYEQYF. The CDR3 coding sequence is TGTGCTAGTGGTTTGGGCTGGACAGGGATTTACGAGCAGTACTTC.

The chain joins TRBV11-3 to TRBJ2-1; 8 bases match TRBD2. The germline CDR1 and CDR2 sequences are SGHNT and YENEEA. Trimming at V came to 5 bases and at J to 7 bases, leaving 1 base not matched to a gene. The length of the CDR3 is 12 residues. DNA for the CDR3: TGTGCCAGCAGCCCGGGGGGGAATGAGCAGTTCTTC. Its translation is CASSPGGNEQFF.

This chain connects TRBV7-2 to TRBJ1-5, with TRBD1 as a possible D gene (6 bases). The CDR3 is 13 residues long. V dropped 2 bases and J dropped 6 bases, with 8 bases sitting between them. Germline V CDR1 and CDR2: SGHTA, FQGNSA. The CDR3 loop reads CASSLIGGQPQHF. In DNA form, the CDR3 reads TGTGCCAGCAGCTTAATAGGGGGTCAGCCCCAGCATTTT.

This clone has only a few counts. The chain links TRBV4-3 to TRBJ1-1; D ambiguous. The CDR3 spans 13 residues. CDR1 is LGHNA and CDR2 is YSLEER in the germline V gene. The V and J ends lost 4 bases and 3 bases respectively, with 9 bases between them. The CDR3 loop is CASSLSVYTEAFF. DNA of the CDR3: TGCGCCAGCAGCCTCTCAGTGTACACTGAAGCTTTCTTT.

V and J are TRBV6-5 and TRBJ1-1, with 11 bases aligning to TRBD1. The V gene end was trimmed by 3 bases and the J gene end by 4 bases; junction bases not matched to a gene: 1. Germline loops: CDR1 MNHEY, CDR2 SVGAGI. This CDR3 has 14 residues. The CDR3 loop reads CASSYGTGGTEAFF. The DNA of the CDR3 is TGTGCCAGCAGTTATGGGACAGGGGGCACTGAAGCTTTCTTT.

J is TRBJ2-2 and V is TRBV7-2, with TRBD2 identical over 14 bases. V gave up 6 bases and J gave up 4 bases; unmatched junction bases: 7. CDR1 and CDR2 from the germline V gene are SGHTA and FQGNSA. The CDR3 loop spans 17 amino acids. CDR3 sequence reads: CASRFGLAGGSTGELFF. The DNA of the CDR3 is TGTGCCAGCAGATTCGGACTAGCGGGGGGATCCACCGGGGAGCTGTTTTTT.

The chain uses TRBV7-3 and TRBJ1-1; D may be TRBD1 (5 bases). This CDR3 has 18 amino acids. CDR1 is SGHTA, CDR2 FQGTGA, per germline. Between the trimmed V and J ends, which lost 3 bases and 2 bases, there was a span of 22 bases. Written as DNA, the CDR3 is TGTGCCAGCAGCTTTTATCAGGCCGCACCGGGGGTAAACACTGAAGCTTTCTTT. Translated, it gives CASSFYQAAPGVNTEAFF.

This clone was seen once. This rearrangement joins TRBV7-2 to TRBJ1-1; the D is unclear. CDR1 and CDR2 (germline): SGHTA, FQGNSA. The CDR3 runs 14 residues. Trimming removed 1 base from V and 0 bases from J, with 6 bases in between. This CDR3 is CASSLDGLNTEAFF. As DNA, the CDR3 is TGTGCCAGCAGCTTAGACGGGTTGAACACTGAAGCTTTCTTT. Full variable domain (remainder filled in from reference TRBV7-2 and TRBJ1-1): GAGVSQSPSNKVTEKGKDVELRCDPISGHTALYWYRQSLGQGLEFLIYFQGNSAPDKSGLPSDRFSAERTGGSVSTLTIQRTQQEDSAVYLCASSLDGLNTEAFFGQGTRLTVV.

The chain carries TRBV19 and TRBJ2-7; no reliable D call. The CDR3 loop spans 15 amino acids. The V end lost 6 bases, the J end lost 0 bases, and 15 bases lay between the germline ends. The germline V gene encodes CDR1 LNHDA and CDR2 SQIVND (reference sequence). The CDR3 is CASRMAHHYSYEQYF. The CDR3 DNA sequence: TGTGCCAGTAGGATGGCTCATCATTACTCCTACGAGCAGTACTTC. Filled out from reference TRBV19 and TRBJ2-7, the complete variable domain reads DGGITQSPKYLFRKEGQNVTLSCEQNLNHDAMYWYRQDPGQGLRLIYYSQIVNDFQKGDIAEGYSVSREKKESFPLTVTSAQKNPTAFYLCASRMAHHYSYEQYFGPGTRLTVT.

The V call is TRBV9, the J call TRBJ2-1; D is uncertain. Trimming removed 0 bases at V and 7 bases at J, with 8 bases between. Looked up from germline, CDR1 is SGDLS and CDR2 is YYNGEE. The CDR3 is 13 residues long. CDR3: CASSVASPNEQFF. The CDR3 nucleotides are TGTGCCAGCAGCGTAGCCTCTCCGAATGAGCAGTTCTTC.

The gene calls are TRBV27 and TRBJ2-7; the match to TRBD1 covers 10 bases. J lost 7 bases, V lost 8 bases, and 11 bases had no gene match. CDR1 and CDR2 (germline): MNHEY, SMNVEV (reference sequence). This CDR3 is 14 amino acids long. This CDR3 reads CASSLRDRGGEQYF. The CDR3 coding sequence is TGTGCCAGCTCCCTCCGGGACAGGGGAGGGGAGCAGTACTTC.

The gene calls are TRBV7-8 and TRBJ2-1; 11 nucleotides agree with TRBD2. Per the germline V gene, CDR1 is SGHVS and CDR2 is FQNEAQ. V lost 6 bases to trimming and J lost 2 bases; unmatched junction nucleotides: 3. The CDR3 runs 15 residues. The CDR3 nucleotides read TGTGCCAGCAGAAATAGCGGGGGGGCCTACAATGAGCAGTTCTTC. It codes for CASRNSGGAYNEQFF.

This chain links TRBV21-1 with TRBJ1-2. TRBV21-1 is marked as a pseudogene. The CDR3 covers 16 residues. The chain's CDR3 is CASSKRRVEGTDGYTF. CDR3 sequence (DNA): TGTGCCAGCAGCAAACGTCGGGTGGAGGGAACCGACGGCTACACCTTC.